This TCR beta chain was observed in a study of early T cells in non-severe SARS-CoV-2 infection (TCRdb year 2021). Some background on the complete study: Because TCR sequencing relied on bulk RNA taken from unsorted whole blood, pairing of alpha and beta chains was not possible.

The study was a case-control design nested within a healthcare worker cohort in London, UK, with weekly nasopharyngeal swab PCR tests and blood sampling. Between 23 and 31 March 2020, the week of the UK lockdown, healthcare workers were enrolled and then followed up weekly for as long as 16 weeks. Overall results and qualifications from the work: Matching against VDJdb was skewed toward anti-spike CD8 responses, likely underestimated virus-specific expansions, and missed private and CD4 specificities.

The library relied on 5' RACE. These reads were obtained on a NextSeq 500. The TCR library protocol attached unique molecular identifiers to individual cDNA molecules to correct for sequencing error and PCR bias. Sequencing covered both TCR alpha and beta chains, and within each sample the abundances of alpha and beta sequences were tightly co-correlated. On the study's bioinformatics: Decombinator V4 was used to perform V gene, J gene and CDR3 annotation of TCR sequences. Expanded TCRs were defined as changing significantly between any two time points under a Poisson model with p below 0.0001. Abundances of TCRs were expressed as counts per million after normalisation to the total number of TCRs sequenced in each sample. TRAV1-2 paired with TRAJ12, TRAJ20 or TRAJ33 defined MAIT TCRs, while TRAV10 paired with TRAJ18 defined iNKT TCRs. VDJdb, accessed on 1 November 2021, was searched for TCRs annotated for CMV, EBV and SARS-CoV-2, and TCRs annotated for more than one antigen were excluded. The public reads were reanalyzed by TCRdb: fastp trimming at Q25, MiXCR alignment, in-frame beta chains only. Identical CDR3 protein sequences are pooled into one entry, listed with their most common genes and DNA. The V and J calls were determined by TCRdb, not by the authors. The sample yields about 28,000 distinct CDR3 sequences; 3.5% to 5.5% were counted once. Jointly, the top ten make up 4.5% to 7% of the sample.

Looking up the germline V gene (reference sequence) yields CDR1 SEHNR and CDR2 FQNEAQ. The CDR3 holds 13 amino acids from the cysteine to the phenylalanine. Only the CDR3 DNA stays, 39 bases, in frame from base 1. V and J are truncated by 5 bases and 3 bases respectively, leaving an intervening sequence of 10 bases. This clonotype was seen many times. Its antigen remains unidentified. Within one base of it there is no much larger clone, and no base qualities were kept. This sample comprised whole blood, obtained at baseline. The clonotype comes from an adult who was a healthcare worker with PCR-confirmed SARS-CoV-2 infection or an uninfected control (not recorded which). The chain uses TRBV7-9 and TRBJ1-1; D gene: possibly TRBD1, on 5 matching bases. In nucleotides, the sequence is TGTGCCAGCAGCCCTCCGGGGGACACTGAAGCTTTCTTT. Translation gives CASSPPGDTEAFF.